This T cell receptor (beta chain) was captured by sequencing in a study of cytomegalovirus exposure and HLA in healthy donors. For the study at large: T cells numbering approximately 170 million yielded fewer than 140 million unique TCR beta sequences in an earlier analysis. The study, taken as a whole, reports: A list of around 150 TCR beta chains associated with cytomegalovirus was given.

The V and J ends lost 4 bases and 6 bases respectively, with 15 bases between them. The germline V gene encodes CDR1 MNHEY and CDR2 SMNVEV (reference sequence). This CDR3 is built from 14 residues. Use of 60 Vbeta and 13 Jbeta primers characterized the PCR. Here immunoSEQ multiplex PCR was the method, and the copy in TCRdb shows in-frame clones only, minus some. This sample yields 130,000 to 150,000 clones, of which 60% to 85% are seen a single time; less than 3.5% belongs to the top ten. This clone came up once. Its antigen is unidentified. The genes are TRBV27 and TRBJ1-2; D possibly corresponds to TRBD1 (5 bases). This sequence was found in a male donor in good health and CMV-seronegative. The sequencing sample was made of PBMCs. In nucleotides, the CDR3 is TGTGCCAGCAGTTCTATCGGGGGGATTGATGGCTACACCTTC. Translated, it gives CASSSIGGIDGYTF.